The 26 T cell receptor beta chains listed next were all sequenced from one sample in a study of PD-1 blockade in classical Hodgkin lymphoma. All patients experienced relapse after autologous stem cell transplantation, and brentuximab vedotin exposure was variable. Profiling relied on immunoSEQ multiplex PCR, and the TCRdb table lists in-frame clones only, not all of them. The sample consists of just under 100,000 clones, approximately 88% of them appearing once. Sequenced here: peripheral blood mononuclear cells (PBMCs), sampled at baseline. Receptors were obtained from a human donor with classical Hodgkin lymphoma.

This clone was counted a single time. The chain links TRBV29-1 to TRBJ1-3; D perhaps matches TRBD1 (6 bases). The CDR3 is 13 residues long. V lost 3 bases and J lost 4, with 10 bases in between. Germline lookup yields CDR1 SQVTM and CDR2 ANQGSEA. The CDR3 spells CSVDARGGNTIYF. In nucleotides, the CDR3 is TGCAGCGTTGATGCCAGGGGAGGAAACACCATATATTTT.

V gene TRBV27 combines with J gene TRBJ2-7; 8 nucleotides line up with TRBD1. Per the germline V gene, CDR1 is MNHEY and CDR2 is SMNVEV (reference sequence). The CDR3 spans 16 residues. V trimming: 2 bases; J trimming: 4 bases; junction bases outside the gene matches: 10. This CDR3 is CASSLKRPQGAYEQYF. DNA for the CDR3: TGTGCCAGCAGTTTAAAAAGACCTCAGGGGGCATACGAGCAGTACTTC.

This sequence joins TRBV5-8 and TRBJ2-7; unclear D gene. Trimming shortened V by 2 bases and J by 4 bases, and 1 base separated the two germline ends. Germline CDR1 is SGHTS and CDR2 is YDEGEE. This CDR3 has 10 residues. The CDR3 protein is CASSFYEQYF. CDR3 bases: TGTGCCAGCAGCTTTTACGAGCAGTACTTC.

This rearrangement joins TRBV11-2 to TRBJ2-1; D is unclear. The CDR3 sequence is 13 residues long. Germline V lookup: CDR1 SGHAT, CDR2 FQNNGV. With 0 bases removed from V and 9 bases from J, the gap between germline ends came to 9 bases. CDR3 coding DNA: TGTGCCAGCAGCTTAGAATTGTCCGGTGAGCAGTTCTTC. Translated, it gives CASSLELSGEQFF.

The chain employs TRBV7-8 and TRBJ1-5; 8 bases agree with TRBD1. The ends lost 3 bases at V and 10 bases at J; junction bases unmatched: 14. Germline V gene sequence: CDR1 SGHVS, CDR2 FQNEAQ. This CDR3 contains 16 residues. The CDR3 region has the DNA TGTGCCAGCAGCTTTTCCAGGCAGGGGGCGGTTTTACCCCAGCATTTT. Protein product: CASSFSRQGAVLPQHF.

The chain employs TRBV7-7 and TRBJ2-7, with a weak D call TRBD2 (6 bases). CDR3 length: 13 residues. Germline CDR1 SSHAT, CDR2 FNYEAQ (reference sequence). The V gene lost 5 bases and the J gene lost 7 bases, with 15 bases spanning the gap. The chain's CDR3 is CASSPTTAGEQYF. CDR3 nucleotides: TGTGCCAGCAGCCCGACTACCGCGGGAGAGCAGTACTTC.

The V call is TRBV2, the J call TRBJ2-3; 13 nucleotides agree with TRBD2. Germline lookup yields CDR1 SNHLY and CDR2 FYNNEI. This CDR3 contains 15 residues. Unmatched junction bases numbered 8, after V lost 9 bases and J lost 5 bases. For the CDR3, the DNA is TGTGCCAGAGCCCGACTAGCGGGAGGCTTAGATACGCAGTATTTT. Its translation is CARARLAGGLDTQYF.

V is TRBV6-5 and J is TRBJ2-7, with D perhaps matching TRBD1 (6 bases). This CDR3 is 16 amino acids long. V shed 2 bases and J shed 0 bases, with 14 bases lying between them. From germline, CDR1 is MNHEY and CDR2 SVGAGI. The CDR3 sequence: CASSYPRGADSYEQYF. Here the CDR3 DNA reads TGTGCCAGCAGTTACCCCAGGGGAGCGGACTCCTACGAGCAGTACTTC.

The chain is built from TRBV27 and TRBJ2-5; a possible D gene is TRBD2 (6 bases). The germline V gene has CDR1 MNHEY and CDR2 SMNVEV (reference sequence). CDR3 length: 13 residues. CDR3 sequence: CGESGVPWETQYF. The CDR3 DNA sequence: TGTGGCGAGTCGGGAGTCCCCTGGGAGACCCAGTACTTC.

The rearrangement links TRBV4-2 to TRBJ2-7, with a tentative D call TRBD1 (6 bases). CDR3 length: 15 residues. The germline V and J ends were trimmed by 0 bases and 6 bases, with 15 bases remaining between them. CDR1 is LGHNA and CDR2 is YNFKEQ in the germline V gene. In DNA form, the CDR3 reads TGTGCCAGCAGCCAAGATGGTCTAGCAGGGGCCGAGCAGTACTTC. This encodes CASSQDGLAGAEQYF.

J is TRBJ2-3 and V is TRBV28, with TRBD1 as a possible D gene (5 bases). This CDR3 has 15 residues. Germline V CDR1 and CDR2: MDHEN, SYDVKM. Trimming took 2 bases from V and 5 from J, leaving 14 bases between them. The CDR3 sequence: CASSLKEGVLDTQYF. CDR3 nucleotides: TGTGCCAGCAGTTTAAAAGAAGGGGTGTTAGATACGCAGTATTTT.

The chain employs TRBV5-4 and TRBJ2-7; 8 nucleotides match TRBD2. V lost 4 bases to trimming and J lost 1 base; unmatched junction nucleotides: 7. The CDR3 sequence is 15 residues long. Germline loops: CDR1 SGHNT, CDR2 YYREEE (reference sequence). The CDR3 region has the DNA TGTGCCAGCAGCCAAAAGCGGGAGCGATCCTACGAGCAGTACTTC. Translation gives CASSQKRERSYEQYF.

On this clone itself: Other nucleotide sequences in the sample specify the same CDR3. This chain uses TRBV29-1 with TRBJ2-1; TRBD2 matches 7 bases. The CDR3 contains 15 residues. The V gene's germline CDR1 is SQVTM and CDR2 ANQGSEA. V lost 8 bases and J lost 2; bases outside the gene matches: 12. As DNA, the CDR3 is TGCAGCTGCACCCCTCCCGCGGGGGCCTACAATGAGCAGTTCTTC. Its translation is CSCTPPAGAYNEQFF.

The V call is TRBV30, the J call TRBJ1-2; tentatively, D is TRBD1 (5 bases). This CDR3 is 12 amino acids long. V shed 5 bases and J shed 2 bases, with 9 bases lying between them. Germline V gene sequence: CDR1 GTSNPN, CDR2 SVGIG (reference sequence). DNA for the CDR3: TGTGCCTGGGGGACGGGAAACTATGGCTACACCTTC. Translated, it gives CAWGTGNYGYTF. The full variable domain, completed using reference TRBV30 and TRBJ1-2, is SQTIHQWPATLVQPVGSPLSLECTVEGTSNPNLYWYRQAAGRGLQLLFYSVGIGQISSEVPQNLSASRPQDRQFILSSKKLLLSDSGFYLCAWGTGNYGYTFGSGTRLTVV.

The chain uses TRBV18 and TRBJ2-1; possibly TRBD1 or TRBD2 for D (5 bases each). The CDR3 is 16 amino acids. Trimming left V 3 bases short and J 7 bases short, with 19 bases between. Germline V gene lookup returns CDR1 KGHSH and CDR2 LQKENI. For the CDR3, the DNA is TGTGCCAGCTCACCCTCGCAAGCAGGGTGGAGGAATGAGCAGTTCTTC. This sequence encodes CASSPSQAGWRNEQFF.

In nucleotides, the CDR3 is TGTGCCAGCAGCTCGCCAGGGGGCCAAGCGGGAGGGCCGCCCGGGGAGCTGTTTTTT. Protein product: CASSSPGGQAGGPPGELFF. V and J are TRBV7-2 and TRBJ2-2; TRBD2 matches at 10 bases. Germline V lookup: CDR1 SGHTA, CDR2 FQGNSA. This CDR3 has 19 amino acids. The V gene end was trimmed by 4 bases and the J gene end by 6 bases; junction bases not matched to a gene: 17.

This clone was seen more than once but under ten times. J is TRBJ1-2 and V is TRBV7-6; D may be TRBD1 (5 bases). Germline loops: CDR1 SGHVS, CDR2 FNYEAQ. There are 17 residues in the CDR3. Between the trimmed V and J ends, which lost 4 bases and 1 base, there was a span of 19 bases. The CDR3 region is CASSSGMRDGINYGYTF. CDR3 bases: TGTGCCAGCAGCTCCGGAATGAGGGACGGAATTAACTATGGCTACACCTTC.

This clone has a single count. The V and J genes are TRBV5-4 and TRBJ1-2, with D possibly TRBD1 on 6 matching bases. V was trimmed by 4 bases and J by 3 bases, leaving 13 bases between them. The CDR3 is 14 amino acids. In germline, CDR1 is SGHNT, CDR2 YYREEE (reference sequence). CDR3 residues: CASSPVRGDYGYTF. CDR3 DNA: TGTGCCAGCAGCCCTGTGAGGGGGGACTATGGCTACACCTTC.

The chain joins TRBV6-5 to TRBJ2-7, with 10 bases that match TRBD2. Trimming took 6 bases from V and 3 from J; bases not matched to a gene: 5. The CDR3 covers 14 residues. Germline V CDR1 and CDR2: MNHEY, SVGAGI. The CDR3 spells CASSDASGGYEQYF. Written as DNA, the CDR3 is TGTGCCAGCAGCGATGCTAGCGGGGGCTACGAGCAGTACTTC.

CDR3 coding DNA: TGTGCCAGCAGCTTAGCACAGGGCCATCAGCCCCAGCATTTT. It is translated as CASSLAQGHQPQHF. The chain uses TRBV7-8 and TRBJ1-5; weak D call: TRBD1 (6 bases). The V gene's germline CDR1 is SGHVS and CDR2 FQNEAQ. V was cut by 0 bases and J by 5 bases, with 8 bases left in between. The CDR3 sequence is 14 residues long.

The chain is built from TRBV5-1 and TRBJ1-1; D gene ambiguous. The CDR3 has 13 amino acids. The V gene lost 2 bases and the J gene lost 0 bases, with 5 bases spanning the gap. From germline, CDR1 is SGHRS and CDR2 YFSETQ. This chain's CDR3 is CASSFQMNTEAFF. Here the CDR3 DNA reads TGCGCCAGCAGCTTCCAGATGAACACTGAAGCTTTCTTT.

This chain uses TRBV4-1 with TRBJ2-2; 11 bases line up with TRBD2. Germline trimming cut 0 bases from V and 9 bases from J; bases unmatched to any gene: 15. The CDR3 is 19 residues long. Germline-derived CDR1 and CDR2 are MGHRA and YSYEKL. Here the CDR3 DNA reads TGCGCCAGCAGCCAAGACGGGACTAGCGGCACGTTCCCGCCCCGGGAGCTGTTTTTT. As protein: CASSQDGTSGTFPPRELFF.

V usage is TRBV7-3 and J usage is TRBJ2-2; 7 positions agree with TRBD1. Trimming at V came to 5 bases and at J to 4 bases, leaving 4 bases not matched to a gene. The length of the CDR3 is 14 residues. Germline CDR1 is SGHTA and CDR2 is FQGTGA. Here the CDR3 DNA reads TGTGCCAGCAGCCCCAACAGGGGCACCGGGGAGCTGTTTTTT. Its translation is CASSPNRGTGELFF.

This chain links TRBV21-1 with TRBJ1-4; the table's D gene call, TRBD1, was not cross checked with the DNA. TRBV21-1 counts as a pseudogene. This CDR3 region has 15 residues. Written as DNA, the CDR3 is TGTGCCAGCATCAGTTGGACAGGGGGCCGGGAAAAACTGTTTTTT. Its protein is CASISWTGGREKLFF.

The CDR3 region is CASTRETRETQYF. The CDR3 nucleotides are TGTGCCAGCACGCGGGAGACGAGAGAGACCCAGTACTTC. The V and J genes are TRBV6-6 and TRBJ2-5, with 7 bases fitting TRBD2. Germline V gives CDR1 MNHNY, CDR2 SVGAGI (reference sequence). The CDR3 runs to 13 residues. The trim removed 7 bases at V and 4 bases at J, leaving 6 bases unmatched.

This sequence joins TRBV19 and TRBJ2-7; no firm D call. The CDR3 has 16 residues. Germline loops: CDR1 LNHDA, CDR2 SQIVND (reference sequence). V lost 0 bases and J lost 2, with 14 bases in between. CDR3 nucleotide sequence: TGTGCCAGTAGTATAGATAACAACAGAACCCCCTACGAGCAGTACTTC. Its translation is CASSIDNNRTPYEQYF.